Following are 8 T cell receptor beta chains from one sample sequenced in a study of graft-versus-host responses after intestinal transplantation. Researchers placed 200,000 CFSE-labeled responder cells in culture with 200,000 irradiated, violet-dye-labeled stimulator cells. Sequenced by immunoSEQ multiplex PCR; TCRdb stores in-frame clones only, minus some. The data hold 8,000 to 10,000 clones, with around a quarter observed a single time. The specimen comprised alloreactive CD8+ T cells from a mixed lymphocyte reaction culture, sampled before transplantation. This sample's subset: CFSE-low proliferating T cells sorted from roughly 6-day pre-transplant mixed lymphocyte reaction (GvH or HvG direction). The receptors here all came from a human patient who was an organ donor for intestinal transplantation.

The chain is built from TRBV5-1 and TRBJ2-7; D remains unclear. CDR1 and CDR2 from the germline V gene are SGHRS and YFSETQ. Trimming cost V 4 bases and J 2 bases, with 10 bases left between them. CDR3 length: 13 amino acids. The CDR3 nucleotides are TGCGCCAGCAGCACTTTATACACCTACGAGCAGTACTTC. Protein sequence: CASSTLYTYEQYF. The complete variable domain, with remaining parts taken from reference TRBV5-1 and TRBJ2-7, reads KAGVTQTPRYLIKTRGQQVTLSCSPISGHRSVSWYQQTPGQGLQFLFEYFSETQRNKGNFPGRFSGRQFSNSRSEMNVSTLELGDSALYLCASSTLYTYEQYFGPGTRLTVT.

In this sample, this clone is large. The chain couples TRBV7-7 to TRBJ2-1; the D is unclear. Trimming took off 1 base at V and 0 bases at J, with 7 bases between the two ends. Looked up from germline, CDR1 is SSHAT and CDR2 is FNYEAQ (reference sequence). This CDR3 region has 15 residues. The CDR3 loop is CASSLDSSSYNEQFF. The DNA of the CDR3 is TGTGCCAGCAGCTTAGACAGTAGCTCCTACAATGAGCAGTTCTTC.

This sequence joins TRBV11-2 and TRBJ2-7; possible D gene TRBD1, 6 bases. The CDR3 sequence is 15 residues long. Germline assignment: CDR1 SGHAT and CDR2 FQNNGV. V was clipped by 1 base and J by 1 base, with 11 bases between them. The CDR3 spells CASSLGTAESYEQYF. Written as DNA, the CDR3 is TGTGCCAGCAGCTTAGGGACAGCCGAATCCTACGAGCAGTACTTC.

V and J are TRBV27 and TRBJ2-5; possibly TRBD2 for D (6 bases). Judging by the DNA end, TRBJ2-7 fits better; the J call may be wrong. The CDR3 loop spans 14 amino acids. CDR1 is MNHEY and CDR2 is SMNVEV in the germline V gene (reference sequence). The CDR3 spells CASSFGPGVYEQYF. The CDR3 nucleotides read TGTGCCAGCAGTTTCGGACCGGGGGTTTACGAGCAGTACTTC.

This clone was found a few times. The chain carries TRBV15 and TRBJ2-5; the D call may be TRBD1 or TRBD2 (6 bases each). The CDR3 extends over 15 amino acids. CDR1 and CDR2 (germline): LNHNV, YYDKDF (reference sequence). The ends were cut back, 3 bases at V and 5 bases at J, with 16 bases in the middle. CDR3 sequence reads: CATSRDGGPGETQYF. Here the CDR3 DNA reads TGTGCCACCAGCAGGGATGGGGGGCCCGGGGAGACCCAGTACTTC.

Concerning this clone itself: Other DNA sequences in this specimen translate into the identical CDR3. The chain carries TRBV4-3 and TRBJ1-6; 8 bases align to TRBD1. This CDR3 has 18 residues. The J segment lost 1 base and the V segment lost 1 base, leaving 6 bases of the junction unmatched. CDR1 is LGHNA, CDR2 YSLEER, per germline. In DNA form, the CDR3 reads TGCGCCAGCAGCCAAGTTTCCGGGACAGGTTCCTATAATTCACCCCTCCACTTT. It translates to CASSQVSGTGSYNSPLHF.

The chain employs TRBV4-1 and TRBJ1-2; the D gene is possibly TRBD1 (6 bases). This CDR3 region has 15 residues. Trimming shortened V by 6 bases and J by 2 bases, and 16 bases separated the two germline ends. CDR1 MGHRA and CDR2 YSYEKL come from the germline V gene. Here the CDR3 reads CASSYTPGVNYGYTF. The CDR3 DNA reads as TGCGCCAGCAGTTATACCCCAGGGGTAAACTATGGCTACACCTTC.

The J gene is TRBJ2-3, the V gene TRBV7-2; tentative D call: TRBD1 (6 bases). Germline lookup yields CDR1 SGHTA and CDR2 FQGNSA. The CDR3 is 15 residues long. With 2 bases removed from V and 3 bases from J, the gap between germline ends came to 12 bases. This chain's CDR3 is CASSLSGGWTDTQYF. CDR3 coding DNA: TGTGCCAGCAGCTTATCTGGGGGCTGGACAGATACGCAGTATTTT.